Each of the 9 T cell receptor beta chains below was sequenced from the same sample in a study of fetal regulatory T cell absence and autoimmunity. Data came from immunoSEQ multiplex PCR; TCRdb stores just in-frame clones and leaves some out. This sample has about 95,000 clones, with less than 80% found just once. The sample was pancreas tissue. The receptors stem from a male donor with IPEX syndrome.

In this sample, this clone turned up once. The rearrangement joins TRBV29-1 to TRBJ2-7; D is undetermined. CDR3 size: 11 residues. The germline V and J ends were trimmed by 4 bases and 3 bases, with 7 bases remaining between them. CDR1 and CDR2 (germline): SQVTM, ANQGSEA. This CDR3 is CSVGRSYEQYF. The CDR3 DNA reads TGCAGCGTTGGACGGAGCTACGAGCAGTACTTC.

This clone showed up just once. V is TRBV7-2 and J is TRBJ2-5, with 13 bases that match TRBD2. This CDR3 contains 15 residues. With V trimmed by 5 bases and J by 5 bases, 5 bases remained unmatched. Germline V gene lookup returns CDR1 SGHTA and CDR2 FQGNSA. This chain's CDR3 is CASSRLAGGWETQYF. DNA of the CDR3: TGTGCCAGCAGCCGACTAGCGGGAGGTTGGGAGACCCAGTACTTC.

CDR3 region: CASSLGSANTGELFF. The CDR3 coding sequence is TGTGCCAGCAGCTTAGGCAGCGCGAACACCGGGGAGCTGTTTTTT. This rearrangement joins TRBV7-9 to TRBJ2-2; no clear D gene. The CDR3 runs to 15 residues. V lost 1 base to trimming and J lost 0 bases, with 6 bases between them. Germline V lookup: CDR1 SEHNR, CDR2 FQNEAQ (reference sequence).

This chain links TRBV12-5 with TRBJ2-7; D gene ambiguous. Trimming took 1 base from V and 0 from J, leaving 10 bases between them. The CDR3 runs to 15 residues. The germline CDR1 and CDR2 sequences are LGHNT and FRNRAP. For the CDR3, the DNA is TGTGCTAGTGGTTTGGCCACTGGGGACTCCTACGAGCAGTACTTC. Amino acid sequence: CASGLATGDSYEQYF.

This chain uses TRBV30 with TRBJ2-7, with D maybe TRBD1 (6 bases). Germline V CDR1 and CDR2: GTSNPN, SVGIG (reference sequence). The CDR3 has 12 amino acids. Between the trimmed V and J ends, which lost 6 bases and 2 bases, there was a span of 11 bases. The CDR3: CACAGDPYEQYF. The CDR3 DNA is TGTGCCTGCGCAGGGGACCCCTACGAGCAGTACTTC.

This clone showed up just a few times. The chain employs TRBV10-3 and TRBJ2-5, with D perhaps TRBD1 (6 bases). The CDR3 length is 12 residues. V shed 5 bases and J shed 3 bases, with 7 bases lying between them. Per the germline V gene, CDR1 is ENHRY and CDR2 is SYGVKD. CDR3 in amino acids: CAISPGEETQYF. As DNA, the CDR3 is TGTGCCATCAGTCCAGGGGAAGAGACCCAGTACTTC.

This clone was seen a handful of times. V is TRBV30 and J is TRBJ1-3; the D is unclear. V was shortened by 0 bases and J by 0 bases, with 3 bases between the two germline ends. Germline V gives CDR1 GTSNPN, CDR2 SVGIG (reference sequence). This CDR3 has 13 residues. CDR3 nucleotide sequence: TGTGCCTGGAGTGTACACTCTGGAAACACCATATATTTT. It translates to CAWSVHSGNTIYF.

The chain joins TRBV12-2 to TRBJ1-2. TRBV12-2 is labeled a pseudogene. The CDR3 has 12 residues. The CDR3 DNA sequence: TGTGCAAGTCGCTTAGGGAGGGGTGGCTACACCTTC. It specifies CASRLGRGGYTF.

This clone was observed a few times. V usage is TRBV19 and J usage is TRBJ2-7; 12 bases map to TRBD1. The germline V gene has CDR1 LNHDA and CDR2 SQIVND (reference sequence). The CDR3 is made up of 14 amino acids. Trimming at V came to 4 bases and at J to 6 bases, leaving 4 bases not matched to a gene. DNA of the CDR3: TGTGCCAGTAGTACCCGGGACAGGGGGCGCGAGCAGTACTTC. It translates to CASSTRDRGREQYF.